What follows are 31 T cell receptor beta chains derived from one specimen sequenced in a study of T cell responses to AZD1222 COVID-19 vaccine. Assay used: immunoSEQ multiplex PCR; TCRdb lists only in-frame clones, some missing. The sample includes over 110,000 clones, 80% to 90% of them seen just once. The sample consisted of peripheral blood, taken on day 0 of AZD1222 vaccination. These receptors all stem from an adult in good health.

V usage is TRBV7-6 and J usage is TRBJ1-3, with D maybe TRBD1 (5 bases). The CDR3 sequence is 15 residues long. Germline values: CDR1 SGHVS, CDR2 FNYEAQ. Trimming took 2 bases from V and 0 from J, leaving 8 bases between them. In DNA form, the CDR3 reads TGTGCCAGCAGCTTATACGGGGGCTCTGGAAACACCATATATTTT. Translation: CASSLYGGSGNTIYF.

The chain has TRBV19 and TRBJ1-2, with D possibly being TRBD1 (5 bases). The CDR3 length is 17 residues. Trimming took 4 bases from V and 1 from J, leaving 19 bases between them. Looked up from germline, CDR1 is LNHDA and CDR2 is SQIVND (reference sequence). The CDR3 DNA reads as TGTGCCAGTAGTACCCTTAGGGACGGGCGAATTAACTATGGCTACACCTTC. This codes for CASSTLRDGRINYGYTF.

This chain joins TRBV12-3 or TRBV12-4 and TRBJ1-2; unclear D gene. The ends were cut back, 2 bases at V and 4 bases at J, with 5 bases in the middle. The CDR3 is made up of 12 amino acids. CDR3 sequence: CASSLRSYGYTF. DNA for the CDR3: TGTGCCAGCAGTTTAAGGTCCTATGGCTACACCTTC.

The J gene is TRBJ1-5, the V gene TRBV28; perhaps TRBD1 as D (5 bases). The V and J ends lost 5 bases and 4 bases respectively, with 9 bases between them. This CDR3 is built from 13 residues. Germline CDR1 is MDHEN and CDR2 is SYDVKM. The DNA for the CDR3 is TGTGCCAGCAGTCCTCCAGGGAATCAGCCCCAGCATTTT. It yields the protein CASSPPGNQPQHF.

The rearrangement joins TRBV7-9 to TRBJ2-5, with D possibly matching TRBD2 (6 bases). The V gene lost 8 bases and the J gene lost 5 bases, with 18 bases spanning the gap. Looked up from germline, CDR1 is SEHNR and CDR2 is FQNEAQ (reference sequence). This CDR3 spans 14 amino acids. The CDR3 loop reads CASVSGGAGETQYF. The CDR3 region has the DNA TGTGCCAGCGTCTCGGGCGGGGCCGGCGAGACCCAGTACTTC.

This chain links TRBV30 with TRBJ1-1, with D maybe TRBD1 (6 bases). Germline V lookup: CDR1 GTSNPN, CDR2 SVGIG (reference sequence). The CDR3 totals 14 residues. Trimming left V 3 bases short and J 6 bases short, with 17 bases between. The CDR3 coding sequence is TGTGCCTGGAGGACTCCTACAGGGATCGCTGAAGCTTTCTTT. This sequence encodes CAWRTPTGIAEAFF.

This clone occurred once. V gene TRBV4-1 combines with J gene TRBJ2-2; D is ambiguous. The CDR3 sequence is 17 residues long. V was shortened by 1 base and J by 0 bases, with 12 bases between the two germline ends. Germline loops: CDR1 MGHRA, CDR2 YSYEKL. The CDR3 DNA sequence: TGCGCCAGCAGCCAAGTCTTGGTAGCCTCGAACACCGGGGAGCTGTTTTTT. Its translation: CASSQVLVASNTGELFF.

The table lists this clone with a count of one. This chain joins TRBV9 and TRBJ2-3, with a tentative D call TRBD2 (5 bases). The CDR3 is made up of 16 amino acids. Germline lookup yields CDR1 SGDLS and CDR2 YYNGEE. The germline V and J ends were trimmed by 0 bases and 4 bases, with 15 bases remaining between them. The CDR3 sequence: CASSVEDSPPADTQYF. The DNA of the CDR3 is TGTGCCAGCAGCGTAGAGGACTCGCCGCCGGCAGATACGCAGTATTTT.

The chain is built from TRBV10-3 and TRBJ2-5, with TRBD2 matching 12 bases. J was trimmed by 2 bases and V by 6 bases; bases with no gene match: 1. In germline, CDR1 is ENHRY, CDR2 SYGVKD. This CDR3 spans 14 amino acids. The CDR3: CAISGTSGQETQYF. CDR3 DNA: TGTGCCATCAGCGGGACTAGCGGGCAAGAGACCCAGTACTTC.

The V and J genes are TRBV4-1 and TRBJ1-5, with 7 bases identical to TRBD1. The CDR3 covers 15 residues. Trimming removed 4 bases from V and 2 bases from J; junction bases left unmatched: 5. Germline CDR1 reads MGHRA; CDR2 reads YSYEKL. The chain's CDR3 is CASSPTGKGNQPQHF. For the CDR3, the DNA is TGCGCCAGCAGCCCGACAGGGAAGGGCAATCAGCCCCAGCATTTT.

The rearrangement links TRBV4-1 to TRBJ1-5; D remains unclear. Germline CDR1 reads MGHRA; CDR2 reads YSYEKL. V lost 2 bases and J lost 1, with 9 bases in between. The CDR3 sequence is 15 residues long. Here the CDR3 DNA reads TGCGCCAGCAGCCAATTAGGGATAAGCAATCAGCCCCAGCATTTT. This encodes CASSQLGISNQPQHF.

The rearrangement joins TRBV19 to TRBJ2-1; no reliable D call. Germline V gene lookup returns CDR1 LNHDA and CDR2 SQIVND (reference sequence). The CDR3 loop spans 14 amino acids. V lost 6 bases, J lost 0 bases, and 9 bases lay in between. CDR3 residues: CASSSLSSYNEQFF. The DNA of the CDR3 is TGTGCCAGTAGCTCTCTAAGCTCCTACAATGAGCAGTTCTTC.

The V gene is TRBV7-9, the J gene TRBJ2-1; the D is unclear. Trimming cost V 5 bases and J 4 bases, with 9 bases left between them. This CDR3 has 13 amino acids. Looked up from germline, CDR1 is SEHNR and CDR2 is FQNEAQ (reference sequence). CDR3 loop: CASSPEPYNEQFF. CDR3 bases: TGTGCCAGCAGCCCAGAACCTTACAATGAGCAGTTCTTC.

The V gene is TRBV7-9, the J gene TRBJ2-1; D gene ambiguous. V lost 5 bases to trimming and J lost 4 bases, with 12 bases between them. The CDR3 has 14 residues. Germline CDR1 SEHNR, CDR2 FQNEAQ (reference sequence). The CDR3 sequence is CASSDGPAYNEQFF. For the CDR3, the DNA is TGTGCCAGCAGCGATGGTCCCGCTTACAATGAGCAGTTCTTC.

The chain couples TRBV11-2 to TRBJ2-7, with 7 bases aligning to TRBD1. CDR1 and CDR2 (germline): SGHAT, FQNNGV. Trimming cost V 4 bases and J 1 base; bases outside gene matches: 1. There are 13 residues in the CDR3. The DNA of the CDR3 is TGTGCCAGCAGCTGGGACAGTTCCTACGAGCAGTACTTC. It encodes CASSWDSSYEQYF.

V and J are TRBV5-6 and TRBJ2-1, with TRBD1 as a possible D gene (6 bases). The CDR3 totals 15 residues. Germline assignment: CDR1 SGHDT and CDR2 YYEEEE. V gave up 1 base and J gave up 4 bases, with 12 bases separating them. For the CDR3, the DNA is TGTGCCAGCAGCTTGTGGTCAGGGACATACAATGAGCAGTTCTTC. Translation gives CASSLWSGTYNEQFF.

J is TRBJ1-1 and V is TRBV27; maybe TRBD1 (5 bases). The germline V gene has CDR1 MNHEY and CDR2 SMNVEV (reference sequence). The V end lost 6 bases, the J end lost 4 bases, and 15 bases lay between the germline ends. The CDR3 contains 14 residues. In DNA form, the CDR3 reads TGTGCCAGCAGGGACCTCCGGGGCCCCACTGAAGCTTTCTTT. This gives the protein CASRDLRGPTEAFF.

This clone was detected once. The rearrangement joins TRBV2 to TRBJ1-1; no clear D. Germline assignment: CDR1 SNHLY and CDR2 FYNNEI. This CDR3 is built from 12 residues. V lost 6 bases to trimming and J lost 5 bases, with 10 bases between them. The CDR3 DNA reads as TGTGCCAGCAGATCGCGAATGACTGAAGCTTTCTTT. Its translation: CASRSRMTEAFF.

J is TRBJ1-5 and V is TRBV7-8; perhaps TRBD1 as D (5 bases). Germline-derived CDR1 and CDR2 are SGHVS and FQNEAQ. CDR3 length equals 15 residues. Trimming pared 3 bases from V and 6 bases from J, leaving 15 bases between. The CDR3 here is CASSFASAGLQPQHF. CDR3 bases: TGTGCCAGCAGCTTCGCTTCGGCAGGGCTTCAGCCCCAGCATTTT. Based on the CDR3 plus reference TRBV7-8 and TRBJ1-5, the full variable domain is GAGVSQSPRYKVAKRGQDVALRCDPISGHVSLFWYQQALGQGPEFLTYFQNEAQLDKSGLPSDRFFAERPEGSVSTLKIQRTQQEDSAVYLCASSFASAGLQPQHFGDGTRLSIL.

V and J are TRBV7-9 and TRBJ1-2; TRBD1 is a possible D gene (5 bases). Germline CDR1 is SEHNR and CDR2 is FQNEAQ (reference sequence). Trimming removed 1 base at V and 2 bases at J, with 11 bases between. This CDR3 spans 15 amino acids. The DNA of the CDR3 is TGTGCCAGCAGCTTAGTCAATGGGGGGAACTATGGCTACACCTTC. It encodes CASSLVNGGNYGYTF.

This clone has more than one count but fewer than ten. The chain uses TRBV11-2 and TRBJ2-7; 9 bases agree with TRBD2. The length of the CDR3 is 15 residues. Germline assignment: CDR1 SGHAT and CDR2 FQNNGV. With 5 bases clipped from V and 4 bases from J, the junction kept 9 bases outside the gene matches. The DNA for the CDR3 is TGTGCCAGCAGCCAGCGACGTCTAGCGGGGTACGAGCAGTACTTC. Protein: CASSQRRLAGYEQYF.

This chain joins TRBV16 and TRBJ1-2; D perhaps matches TRBD1 (6 bases). V lost 8 bases and J lost 5, with 30 bases in between. The CDR3 loop spans 18 amino acids. Per the germline V gene, CDR1 is KGHSY and CDR2 is FQNENV. The CDR3 bases are TGTGCCAGCGCGTCCACCCTCCCCCGGCGGGACATATATTATGGCTACACCTTC. Its translation is CASASTLPRRDIYYGYTF.

This clone was detected once. This rearrangement joins TRBV5-4 to TRBJ2-3, with 7 bases matching TRBD1. Germline CDR1 is SGHNT and CDR2 is YYREEE (reference sequence). The ends lost 4 bases at V and 4 bases at J; junction bases unmatched: 9. This CDR3 comprises 15 residues. The CDR3, as DNA: TGTGCCAGCAGCCCTAAGGGGGCCCTTGCAGATACGCAGTATTTT. This gives the protein CASSPKGALADTQYF.

This clone was seen a handful of times. Other DNA sequences in the sample encode the same CDR3. The rearrangement uses TRBV11-2 and TRBJ1-1, with 7 bases matching TRBD1. From germline, CDR1 is SGHAT and CDR2 FQNNGV. The CDR3 sequence is 15 residues long. V shed 4 bases and J 2 bases; nucleotides not matched to a gene: 7. In nucleotides, the CDR3 is TGTGCCAGCAGCTCCTCGGACAGGACAAACACTGAAGCTTTCTTT. Protein: CASSSSDRTNTEAFF.

V gene TRBV12-5 combines with J gene TRBJ1-1; D is unclear. The germline gives CDR1 LGHNT, CDR2 FRNRAP. Trimming stripped 0 bases from V and 2 bases from J, with 28 bases between. This CDR3 has 21 residues. The CDR3 is CASGLVRKSGERLSGNTEAFF. DNA of the CDR3: TGTGCTAGTGGTTTGGTACGTAAGTCGGGCGAACGTCTGTCGGGAAACACTGAAGCTTTCTTT.

The rearrangement joins TRBV19 to TRBJ2-5, with no clear D. V was cut by 3 bases and J by 3 bases, with 8 bases left in between. The CDR3 loop spans 13 amino acids. Looked up from germline, CDR1 is LNHDA and CDR2 is SQIVND (reference sequence). In DNA, the CDR3 is TGTGCCAGTAGTATTGGGGTAAAAGAGACCCAGTACTTC. This codes for CASSIGVKETQYF.

This chain connects TRBV18 to TRBJ1-6; D is undetermined. Trimming stripped 3 bases from V and 8 bases from J, with 17 bases between. From germline, CDR1 is KGHSH and CDR2 LQKENI. The CDR3 has 16 amino acids. The CDR3 DNA follows: TGTGCCAGCTCACCGACGACAAGGATGATTGATTCACCCCTCCACTTT. Amino acids: CASSPTTRMIDSPLHF. The variable domain in full, completed from reference TRBV18 and TRBJ1-6, reads NAGVMQNPRHLVRRRGQEARLRCSPMKGHSHVYWYRQLPEEGLKFMVYLQKENIIDESGMPKERFSAEFPKEGPSILRIQQVVRGDSAAYFCASSPTTRMIDSPLHFGNGTRLTVT.

Points on this clone: Other DNA sequences in the same sample also yield this CDR3. The chain joins TRBV6-5 to TRBJ1-5; D gene unclear. The germline V and J ends were trimmed by 1 base and 6 bases, with 7 bases remaining between them. Looked up from germline, CDR1 is MNHEY and CDR2 is SVGAGI. This CDR3 comprises 13 residues. Here the CDR3 reads CASSYLKGQPQHF. CDR3 DNA: TGTGCCAGCAGTTACTTAAAGGGTCAGCCCCAGCATTTT.

CDR3 DNA: TGTGCCAGCAGCAAAGGGACGCCCAAAGTTGACGAGCAGTACTTC. This sequence encodes CASSKGTPKVDEQYF. The chain couples TRBV5-5 to TRBJ2-7, with D possibly called TRBD1 or TRBD2 (5 bases each). The CDR3 runs to 15 residues. V was shortened by 4 bases and J by 5 bases, with 19 bases between the two germline ends. Germline CDR1 is SGHKS and CDR2 is YYEKEE (reference sequence).

This sequence joins TRBV25-1 and TRBJ1-1; 9 nucleotides agree with TRBD1. The CDR3 runs 15 residues. V lost 3 bases, J lost 8 bases, and 10 bases stayed unmatched. Germline CDR1 and CDR2: MGHDK and SYGVNS. The CDR3, as DNA: TGTGCCAGCAGTGAGTGGGACAGGGAGATTGTCGAAGCTTTCTTT. The encoded protein is CASSEWDREIVEAFF.

The rearrangement joins TRBV5-1 to TRBJ2-2, with 12 bases matching TRBD1. CDR3 length equals 16 residues. V trimming: 4 bases; J trimming: 4 bases; junction bases outside the gene matches: 5. From germline, CDR1 is SGHRS and CDR2 YFSETQ. The CDR3 sequence: CASSTGQGARTGELFF. CDR3 in DNA: TGCGCCAGCAGCACGGGACAGGGGGCGCGCACCGGGGAGCTGTTTTTT.